Listed below are T cell receptor beta chains from one sample, sequenced in a study of blood T cell repertoires in COVID-19. TCRdb's copy holds only in-frame clones and misses some; the assay was immunoSEQ multiplex PCR. Among 110,000 to 150,000 clones, 80% to 90% were seen once, and the ten largest hold 2.5% to 3.5%. What was sequenced was peripheral blood. Receptor source: a woman in her sixties with active COVID-19. Both conserved end residues are trimmed from each CDR3. D genes are given only for firm matches. Clone size, where shown, is once, few, many, or a class for clones that have expanded.

j_call,v_call,clone_size,d_call,cdr3_aa
TRBJ1-4,TRBV7-2,-,TRBD1,ASSEGTGPYATNEKLF
TRBJ2-5,TRBV6-5,-,TRBD1,ASSLYRDSQETQY
TRBJ1-4,TRBV27,-,TRBD1,ASSSDRAGEKLF
TRBJ1-6,TRBV19,-,-,ASRSQGGRKDSPLH
TRBJ2-2,TRBV23-1,few,TRBD1,ASRPIHLTGSNTGELF
TRBJ2-5,TRBV7-3,once,TRBD2,ASSLSPGGGTQY
TRBJ2-2,TRBV29-1,-,TRBD1,SVAAGTGGVTGELF
TRBJ2-7,TRBV7-9,-,TRBD2,ASSPVSGILGGEQY
TRBJ2-1,TRBV5-6,-,-,ASSFRSGNIYNEQF
TRBJ2-3,TRBV18,-,TRBD1,ASSHRGLSTDTQY
TRBJ2-1,TRBV6-1,-,TRBD2,ASSQVAGVPRNEQF
TRBJ1-1,TRBV20-1,-,-,SANQNTEAF
TRBJ1-2,TRBV6-1,-,-,ASSGDPREGPEGRGT
TRBJ1-6,TRBV2,-,TRBD1,ASSGTGVYNSPLH
TRBJ2-1,TRBV28,-,-,ASSFDVGSGGNEQF
TRBJ2-1,TRBV30,-,-,AWSVLAVNNEQF